These T cell receptor beta chains were read from a single sample in a study of OX40 agonist ivuxolimab in advanced cancers. TCRdb's table, derived via immunoSEQ multiplex PCR, lists solely in-frame clones and lacks some. The repertoire has 59,000 or so clones, less than 85% of them found once; the top ten carry about 3.7%. Sequenced material: CD4+ or CD8+ T cells sorted from blood, taken in a trial of the OX40 agonist ivuxolimab. Source of these receptors: an adult with an advanced solid tumor such as melanoma, head and neck, liver or kidney cancer. The CDR3 runs from the conserved cysteine through the conserved F or W. Each record gives: clone size, D gene, J gene, V gene, CDR3 protein, CDR3 DNA. The D gene is left open where the match is weak. Only part of the rows carry a size: once, few, many, or a class if the clone is expanded.

clone size: -; D gene: -; J gene: TRBJ2-5; V gene: TRBV18; CDR3 protein: CASSRDTQSQETQYF; CDR3 DNA: TGTGCCAGCTCCCGGGACACCCAGTCACAAGAGACCCAGTACTTC
clone size: -; D gene: -; J gene: TRBJ1-1; V gene: TRBV10-3; CDR3 protein: CAISEGENQAFF; CDR3 DNA: TGTGCCATCAGTGAGGGTGAGAATCAAGCTTTCTTT
clone size: -; D gene: -; J gene: TRBJ2-2; V gene: TRBV27; CDR3 protein: CASNRRADTGELFF; CDR3 DNA: TGTGCCAGCAACCGGAGGGCCGACACCGGGGAGCTGTTTTTT
clone size: -; D gene: -; J gene: TRBJ1-4; V gene: TRBV19; CDR3 protein: CASSRGLRNEKLFF; CDR3 DNA: TGTGCCAGTAGTAGGGGCCTCCGAAATGAAAAACTGTTTTTT
clone size: -; D gene: -; J gene: TRBJ1-5; V gene: TRBV6-5; CDR3 protein: CASSGTHEGNQPQHF; CDR3 DNA: TGTGCCAGCAGCGGGACCCACGAGGGCAATCAGCCCCAGCATTTT
clone size: -; D gene: -; J gene: TRBJ1-5; V gene: TRBV25-1; CDR3 protein: CASQPNSNQPQHF; CDR3 DNA: TGTGCCAGCCAGCCGAATAGCAATCAGCCCCAGCATTTT
clone size: -; D gene: TRBD1; J gene: TRBJ1-1; V gene: TRBV27; CDR3 protein: CASSFQSTGETEAFF; CDR3 DNA: TGTGCCAGCAGTTTCCAATCCACAGGGGAAACTGAAGCTTTCTTT
clone size: once; D gene: -; J gene: TRBJ2-1; V gene: TRBV19; CDR3 protein: CASSGRDSIRPDEQFF; CDR3 DNA: TGTGCCAGTAGTGGGCGGGACTCCATAAGGCCGGATGAGCAGTTCTTC
clone size: few; D gene: -; J gene: TRBJ1-2; V gene: TRBV5-1; CDR3 protein: CASSSPGTRTNYGYTF; CDR3 DNA: TGCGCCAGCAGCTCCCCCGGGACAAGAACTAACTATGGCTACACCTTC
clone size: -; D gene: -; J gene: TRBJ1-1; V gene: TRBV6-6; CDR3 protein: CASSPTGGAEAFF; CDR3 DNA: TGTGCCAGCAGTCCCACCGGGGGGGCTGAAGCTTTCTTT
clone size: -; D gene: TRBD1; J gene: TRBJ2-1; V gene: TRBV5-5; CDR3 protein: CASSTDTRGKEDEQFF; CDR3 DNA: TGTGCCAGCAGCACCGATACCAGGGGGAAGGAAGATGAGCAGTTCTTC
clone size: -; D gene: -; J gene: TRBJ2-1; V gene: TRBV6-6; CDR3 protein: CASKGPKGNEQFF; CDR3 DNA: TGTGCCAGCAAAGGCCCGAAGGGCAATGAGCAGTTCTTC
clone size: few; D gene: -; J gene: TRBJ2-1; V gene: TRBV4-1; CDR3 protein: CASSQDRTFSEQFF; CDR3 DNA: TGCGCCAGCAGCCAAGATAGGACCTTCAGTGAGCAGTTCTTC
clone size: -; D gene: TRBD1; J gene: TRBJ1-2; V gene: TRBV6-1; CDR3 protein: CASSEDRGPGGGYTF; CDR3 DNA: TGTGCCAGCAGTGAAGACAGGGGGCCGGGAGGTGGCTACACCTTC
clone size: -; D gene: TRBD1; J gene: TRBJ2-5; V gene: TRBV5-1; CDR3 protein: CASSTSGGPEETQYF; CDR3 DNA: TGCGCCAGCAGCACCTCAGGGGGCCCAGAAGAGACCCAGTACTTC
clone size: -; D gene: -; J gene: TRBJ2-7; V gene: TRBV21-1; CDR3 protein: CASSKGGTGDTRPYEQYF; CDR3 DNA: TGTGCCAGCAGCAAGGGAGGGACAGGGGACACAAGACCCTACGAGCAGTACTTC
clone size: -; D gene: -; J gene: TRBJ1-2; V gene: TRBV7-9; CDR3 protein: CASSLVTPGAGANYGYTF; CDR3 DNA: TGTGCCAGCAGCTTAGTTACGCCGGGGGCTGGAGCTAACTATGGCTACACCTTC
clone size: -; D gene: -; J gene: TRBJ1-5; V gene: TRBV5-1; CDR3 protein: CASSFQGRNQPQHF; CDR3 DNA: TGTGCCAGCAGCTTCCAGGGCCGCAATCAGCCCCAGCATTTT
clone size: -; D gene: -; J gene: TRBJ1-6; V gene: TRBV4-2; CDR3 protein: CATQGGSSYNSPLHF; CDR3 DNA: TGTGCCACTCAAGGGGGGAGCTCCTATAATTCACCCCTCCACTTT
clone size: once; D gene: TRBD2; J gene: TRBJ2-6; V gene: TRBV11-2; CDR3 protein: CASSLFFGAGAAGANVLTF; CDR3 DNA: TGTGCCAGCAGCTTATTCTTTGGAGCGGGGGCGGCTGGGGCCAACGTCCTGACTTTC
clone size: -; D gene: -; J gene: TRBJ2-7; V gene: TRBV6-5; CDR3 protein: CASSYSGRGSYEQYF; CDR3 DNA: TGTGCCAGCAGTTACTCTGGGCGGGGCTCCTACGAGCAGTACTTC
clone size: -; D gene: TRBD1; J gene: TRBJ1-1; V gene: TRBV4-3; CDR3 protein: CASSQDLAGGGTEAFF; CDR3 DNA: TGCGCCAGCAGCCAAGATCTCGCAGGGGGGGGCACTGAAGCTTTCTTT
clone size: -; D gene: -; J gene: TRBJ2-6; V gene: TRBV7-9; CDR3 protein: CASSLRAGWSGANVLTF; CDR3 DNA: TGTGCCAGCAGCTTGAGGGCAGGGTGGTCTGGGGCCAACGTCCTGACTTTC
clone size: -; D gene: -; J gene: TRBJ1-4; V gene: TRBV18; CDR3 protein: CASSQKGAVNGELFF; CDR3 DNA: TGTGCCAGCTCCCAAAAAGGGGCGGTAAATGGAGAACTGTTTTTT
clone size: -; D gene: -; J gene: TRBJ2-5; V gene: TRBV5-1; CDR3 protein: CASSLGGQAVQETQYF; CDR3 DNA: TGCGCCAGCAGTTTGGGGGGACAAGCGGTACAAGAGACCCAGTACTTC
clone size: -; D gene: -; J gene: TRBJ2-7; V gene: TRBV7-2; CDR3 protein: CASSLGFGSAPAYEQYF; CDR3 DNA: TGTGCCAGCAGCTTGGGGTTCGGGAGCGCCCCAGCCTACGAGCAGTACTTC
clone size: -; D gene: -; J gene: TRBJ2-7; V gene: TRBV29-1; CDR3 protein: CSVAQRGEQYF; CDR3 DNA: TGCAGCGTTGCACAACGGGGAGAGCAGTACTTC
clone size: -; D gene: TRBD2; J gene: TRBJ2-1; V gene: TRBV7-3; CDR3 protein: CASSYGLAVSNEQFF; CDR3 DNA: TGTGCCAGCAGTTACGGACTAGCGGTCTCCAATGAGCAGTTCTTC
clone size: -; D gene: -; J gene: TRBJ2-3; V gene: TRBV29-1; CDR3 protein: CSVGKGGTDTQYF; CDR3 DNA: TGCAGCGTTGGTAAGGGCGGCACAGATACGCAGTATTTT
clone size: few; D gene: -; J gene: TRBJ2-1; V gene: TRBV6-1; CDR3 protein: CASSDRRGGVGDEQFF; CDR3 DNA: TGTGCCAGCAGTGACCGGAGGGGGGGGGTAGGCGATGAGCAGTTCTTC
clone size: -; D gene: -; J gene: TRBJ1-2; V gene: TRBV25-1; CDR3 protein: CASRLSQGREDYGYTF; CDR3 DNA: TGTGCCAGCAGGTTATCTCAGGGAAGGGAAGACTATGGCTACACCTTC
clone size: -; D gene: TRBD2; J gene: TRBJ2-1; V gene: TRBV9; CDR3 protein: CASRPGRPGNEQFF; CDR3 DNA: TGTGCCTCGCGACCCGGGAGGCCGGGAAATGAGCAGTTCTTC
clone size: -; D gene: TRBD1; J gene: TRBJ2-7; V gene: TRBV7-2; CDR3 protein: CASSYSGTEGYYEQYF; CDR3 DNA: TGTGCCAGCAGCTACTCCGGGACAGAGGGCTACTACGAGCAGTACTTC
clone size: -; D gene: -; J gene: TRBJ1-6; V gene: TRBV14; CDR3 protein: CASRTARNSPLHF; CDR3 DNA: TGTGCCAGCAGGACAGCCCGAAATTCACCCCTCCACTTT
clone size: -; D gene: -; J gene: TRBJ1-2; V gene: TRBV5-1; CDR3 protein: CASSSRQRAGYTF; CDR3 DNA: TGCGCCAGCAGTAGCCGTCAGCGGGCTGGCTACACCTTC
clone size: -; D gene: TRBD2; J gene: TRBJ2-7; V gene: TRBV6-6; CDR3 protein: CASSSLTSGSYEQYF; CDR3 DNA: TGTGCCAGCAGTTCCCTGACTAGCGGGAGTTACGAGCAGTACTTC
clone size: -; D gene: -; J gene: TRBJ1-6; V gene: TRBV4-3; CDR3 protein: CASSQVTGLNSPLHF; CDR3 DNA: TGCGCCAGCAGCCAAGTTACAGGGCTCAATTCACCCCTCCACTTT
clone size: few; D gene: -; J gene: TRBJ1-5; V gene: TRBV28; CDR3 protein: CASYMGEAQPQHF; CDR3 DNA: TGTGCCAGCTACATGGGGGAGGCTCAGCCCCAGCATTTT
clone size: -; D gene: -; J gene: TRBJ1-2; V gene: TRBV7-2; CDR3 protein: CASSRQPDYGYTF; CDR3 DNA: TGTGCCAGCAGCCGACAGCCGGATTATGGCTACACCTTC
clone size: -; D gene: TRBD1; J gene: TRBJ1-2; V gene: TRBV5-4; CDR3 protein: CASSQGEGQGGYGYTF; CDR3 DNA: TGCGCCAGCAGCCAAGGTGAAGGACAGGGAGGCTATGGCTACACCTTC
clone size: -; D gene: -; J gene: TRBJ2-1; V gene: TRBV19; CDR3 protein: CASSKRDEQFF; CDR3 DNA: TGTGCCAGTAGTAAAAGGGATGAGCAGTTCTTC
clone size: few; D gene: -; J gene: TRBJ1-3; V gene: TRBV10-1; CDR3 protein: CASSESGSGNTIYF; CDR3 DNA: TGCGCCAGCAGTGAGTCGGGTTCTGGAAACACCATATATTTT
clone size: -; D gene: -; J gene: TRBJ1-1; V gene: TRBV6-1; CDR3 protein: CASSSPAPGGAFF; CDR3 DNA: TGTGCCAGCAGTTCACCGGCCCCGGGGGGGGCTTTCTTT
clone size: -; D gene: -; J gene: TRBJ2-7; V gene: TRBV6-5; CDR3 protein: CASSEAGTGQYF; CDR3 DNA: TGTGCCAGCAGTGAAGCGGGGACAGGTCAGTACTTC
clone size: -; D gene: -; J gene: TRBJ1-5; V gene: TRBV6-5; CDR3 protein: CASTPGINSNQPQHF; CDR3 DNA: TGTGCCAGCACCCCAGGGATAAATAGCAATCAGCCCCAGCATTTT
clone size: -; D gene: -; J gene: TRBJ2-1; V gene: TRBV6-5; CDR3 protein: CASRPGGSWYNEQFF; CDR3 DNA: TGTGCCAGCAGGCCCGGAGGGTCGTGGTACAATGAGCAGTTCTTC